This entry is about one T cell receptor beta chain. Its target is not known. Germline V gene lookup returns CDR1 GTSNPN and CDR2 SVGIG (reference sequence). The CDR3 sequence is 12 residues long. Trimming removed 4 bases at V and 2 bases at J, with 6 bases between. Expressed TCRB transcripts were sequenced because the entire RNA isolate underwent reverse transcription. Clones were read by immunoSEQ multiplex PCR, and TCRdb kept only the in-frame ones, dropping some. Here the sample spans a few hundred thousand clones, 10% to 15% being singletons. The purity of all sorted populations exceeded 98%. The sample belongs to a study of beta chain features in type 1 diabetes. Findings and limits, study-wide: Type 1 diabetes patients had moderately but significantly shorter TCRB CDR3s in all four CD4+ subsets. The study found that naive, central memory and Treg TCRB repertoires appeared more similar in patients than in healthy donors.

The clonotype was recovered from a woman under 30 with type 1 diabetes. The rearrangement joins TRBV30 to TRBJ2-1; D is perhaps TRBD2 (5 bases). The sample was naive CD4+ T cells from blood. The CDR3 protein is CAWTSPYNEQFF. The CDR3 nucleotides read TGTGCCTGGACTAGCCCCTACAATGAGCAGTTCTTC.